This is a list of T cell receptor beta chains from one sample in a study of blood T cell repertoires in COVID-19. Clones were sequenced by immunoSEQ multiplex PCR, and TCRdb holds only the in-frame ones, with some missing. This sample has fewer than 30,000 clones, with roughly 89% found just once. Sequencing was carried out using peripheral blood. Receptor source: a human donor in a cohort sampled during active COVID-19. The CDR3 runs from the conserved cysteine through the conserved F or W. A D gene is named only where the DNA matches it firmly. Clone size is stated in some rows and not others, as once, few, many or a class when expanded.

size: NA; V: TRBV19; J: TRBJ1-1; D: NA; DNA: TGTGCCAGTAGTCCGGGGGGACAAATGAACACTGAAGCTTTCTTT; CDR3: CASSPGGQMNTEAFF
size: NA; V: TRBV18; J: TRBJ2-7; D: TRBD2; DNA: TGTGCCAGCTCCCTCCGGACTAGCGATTACGAGCAGTACTTC; CDR3: CASSLRTSDYEQYF
size: NA; V: TRBV3-1/TRBV3-2; J: TRBJ2-4; D: NA; DNA: TGTGCCAGCAGCCAAAATGGAGCGAACATTCAGTACTTC; CDR3: CASSQNGANIQYF
size: once; V: TRBV23-1; J: TRBJ2-7; D: TRBD1; DNA: TGCGCCAGCAGTCAATCGATTAATAGAGTGGGACAGGGCTACGAGCAGTACTTC; CDR3: CASSQSINRVGQGYEQYF
size: NA; V: TRBV10-2; J: TRBJ2-5; D: TRBD2; DNA: TGCGCCAGCAGTGAGGGACTAGCCACCTTTAACCAAGAGACCCAGTACTTC; CDR3: CASSEGLATFNQETQYF
size: NA; V: TRBV30; J: TRBJ2-3; D: TRBD2; DNA: TGTGCCTGGGGGACTAGCGGGAGTATAGATACGCAGTATTTT; CDR3: CAWGTSGSIDTQYF
size: NA; V: TRBV6-5; J: TRBJ1-6; D: TRBD1; DNA: TGTGCCAGCAGTTACTCAGGCAGGGGGCTCAGTTCACCCCTCCACTTT; CDR3: CASSYSGRGLSSPLHF
size: NA; V: TRBV7-6; J: TRBJ2-2; D: NA; DNA: TGTGCCAGCAGCCCGCGAGGTGCCGGGGAGCTGTTTTTT; CDR3: CASSPRGAGELFF
size: NA; V: TRBV6-1; J: TRBJ2-5; D: NA; DNA: TGTGCCAGCAGTGAATATCAGGGTGGGGAGACCCAGTACTTC; CDR3: CASSEYQGGETQYF
size: NA; V: TRBV4-1; J: TRBJ2-1; D: TRBD1; DNA: TGCGCCAGCAGCCTCGGACAGGGGAACTACAATGAGCAGTTCTTC; CDR3: CASSLGQGNYNEQFF
size: NA; V: TRBV19; J: TRBJ1-3; D: TRBD1; DNA: TGTGCCAGTGGGACAGGGTCGGCTGGAAACACCATATATTTT; CDR3: CASGTGSAGNTIYF
size: NA; V: TRBV18; J: TRBJ2-3; D: TRBD2; DNA: TGTGCCAGCTCACCATTTGCTAGCGGGGGAAGCACAGATACGCAGTATTTT; CDR3: CASSPFASGGSTDTQYF
size: NA; V: TRBV6-5; J: TRBJ2-3; D: TRBD2; DNA: TGTGCCAGCAGCAGGCAGGCGGGAGGTACAGATACGCAGTATTTT; CDR3: CASSRQAGGTDTQYF
size: NA; V: TRBV18; J: TRBJ1-1; D: NA; DNA: TGTGCCAGCTCACCACGTATGGGCGCTGAAGCTTTCTTT; CDR3: CASSPRMGAEAFF
size: NA; V: TRBV6-5; J: TRBJ1-2; D: NA; DNA: TGTGCCAGCAGTACGCTAACCAAGGGCTACACCTTC; CDR3: CASSTLTKGYTF
size: NA; V: TRBV6-5; J: TRBJ2-7; D: TRBD1; DNA: TGTGCCAGCAAGGGACAGGGGAGCGGGCAGTACTTC; CDR3: CASKGQGSGQYF
size: NA; V: TRBV5-6; J: TRBJ1-3; D: NA; DNA: TGTGCCAGCAGCTTGGCGGGACAACTCTCTGGAAACACCATATATTTT; CDR3: CASSLAGQLSGNTIYF
size: NA; V: TRBV6-5; J: TRBJ1-1; D: NA; DNA: TGTGCCAGCAGTTACTCGAGATGGAACACTGAAGCTTTCTTT; CDR3: CASSYSRWNTEAFF
size: NA; V: TRBV29-1; J: TRBJ1-2; D: NA; DNA: TGCAGCGTTGTGGAACAGGGAGGCTACACCTTC; CDR3: CSVVEQGGYTF
size: NA; V: TRBV28; J: TRBJ2-7; D: NA; DNA: TGTGCCAGCAGTTCCCCCCAGGGAATCCCGTACGAGCAGTACTTC; CDR3: CASSSPQGIPYEQYF
size: NA; V: TRBV4-1; J: TRBJ2-1; D: TRBD2; DNA: TGCGCCAGCAGCCAAGGGCTAGCGGGAAACAATGAGCAGTTCTTC; CDR3: CASSQGLAGNNEQFF
size: NA; V: TRBV19; J: TRBJ2-2; D: NA; DNA: TGTGCCAGTAGTATAGTCACAGGGGGGGTCGGGGAGCTGTTTTTT; CDR3: CASSIVTGGVGELFF
size: NA; V: TRBV7-8; J: TRBJ1-2; D: TRBD1; DNA: TGTGCCAGCAGCAACAGGGGACAGGGGGCAGGTGGCTACACCTTC; CDR3: CASSNRGQGAGGYTF
size: NA; V: TRBV6-1; J: TRBJ1-1; D: NA; DNA: TGTGCCAGCAGTGAGCAGGAGGGCACTGAAGCTTTCTTT; CDR3: CASSEQEGTEAFF
size: NA; V: TRBV3-1/TRBV3-2; J: TRBJ1-4; D: NA; DNA: TGTGCCAGCAGCCAAGACGAAGAGGCTAATGAAAAACTGTTTTTT; CDR3: CASSQDEEANEKLFF
size: NA; V: TRBV3-1/TRBV3-2; J: TRBJ1-2; D: TRBD1; DNA: TGTGCCAGCACTCAGGGGACAGGGGAGGGCTACACCTTC; CDR3: CASTQGTGEGYTF
size: NA; V: TRBV7-8; J: TRBJ2-3; D: TRBD2; DNA: TGTGCCAGCAGCTTGCGGCCCCCGGGACTAGGAGAGACAGATACGCAGTATTTT; CDR3: CASSLRPPGLGETDTQYF
size: NA; V: TRBV11-2; J: TRBJ2-1; D: NA; DNA: TGTGCCAGCACCCTAGAATACGTTAGCTCCTACAATGAGCAGTTCTTC; CDR3: CASTLEYVSSYNEQFF
size: NA; V: TRBV5-4; J: TRBJ2-7; D: NA; DNA: TGTGCCAGCAGCTTGGGTGACAGAAGCTCCTACGAGCAGTACTTC; CDR3: CASSLGDRSSYEQYF